This passage covers 12 T cell receptor beta chains from one sample sequenced in a study of vaccination effects on CD4 cells after COVID-19. Clones were read by immunoSEQ multiplex PCR, and TCRdb kept only the in-frame ones, dropping some. The top ten clones hold 12% of a sample with 30,000 to 40,000 clones, 72% of them seen once. Their cognate antigens are unknown. Ahead of sequencing, the ViraFEST assay grew antigen-specific CD4+ T cells using viral peptide pools. Subsequent to a culture period of about ten days, CD4+ T cells were isolated. Two doses of BNT162b2 or mRNA-1273 vaccine were administered to participants. The sample consisted of CD4+ T cells from PBMCs cultured with HCoV-229E spike peptides, taken after COVID-19 vaccination. Receptors were obtained from a human donor who received a COVID-19 vaccine.

The chain uses TRBV20-1 and TRBJ2-7; D possibly corresponds to TRBD1 (5 bases). This CDR3 is built from 14 residues. The V gene's germline CDR1 is DFQATT and CDR2 SNEGSKA (reference sequence). V lost 3 bases and J lost 6, with 18 bases in between. DNA for the CDR3: TGCAGTGCTAGTAAGACGGCAGGGCGCGTCGAGCAGTACTTC. Its protein is CSASKTAGRVEQYF.

The chain carries TRBV10-3 and TRBJ2-1; 11 bases align to TRBD2. The CDR3 extends over 15 amino acids. From germline, CDR1 is ENHRY and CDR2 SYGVKD. Trimming removed 6 bases from V and 3 bases from J; junction bases left unmatched: 4. The DNA for the CDR3 is TGTGCCATCAGGGATAGCGGGGGGGGCTACAATGAGCAGTTCTTC. This sequence encodes CAIRDSGGGYNEQFF.

In its sample, this clone was seen once. This chain uses TRBV7-8 with TRBJ2-7; 9 nucleotides align to TRBD1. The trim removed 1 base at V and 2 bases at J, leaving 6 bases unmatched. In germline, CDR1 is SGHVS, CDR2 FQNEAQ. CDR3 length equals 16 residues. The CDR3 DNA is TGTGCCAGCAGCTTAGAGGTGGGACAGGGAGCCTACGAGCAGTACTTC. Encoded protein: CASSLEVGQGAYEQYF.

In its sample, this clone was seen a few times. CDR3 residues: CAWSGQGRTGELFF. The CDR3, as DNA: TGTGCCTGGAGTGGACAGGGACGCACCGGGGAGCTGTTTTTT. This rearrangement joins TRBV30 to TRBJ2-2; 7 bases match TRBD1. With 1 base clipped from V and 4 bases from J, the junction kept 3 bases outside the gene matches. Germline CDR1 and CDR2: GTSNPN and SVGIG (reference sequence). The CDR3 is made up of 14 amino acids.

V is TRBV29-1 and J is TRBJ1-3; 11 bases are a match to TRBD1. The CDR3 extends over 13 amino acids. Germline values: CDR1 SQVTM, CDR2 ANQGSEA. V gave up 7 bases and J gave up 3 bases; unmatched junction bases: 2. The CDR3 region has the DNA TGCAGCGCAGGGACAGGGGGTGGAAACACCATATATTTT. It encodes CSAGTGGGNTIYF.

The chain uses TRBV19 and TRBJ1-5, with 9 bases matching TRBD1. In germline, CDR1 is LNHDA, CDR2 SQIVND (reference sequence). J gave up 7 bases and V 4 bases, and 14 bases lay outside the gene matches. The CDR3 runs to 17 residues. The CDR3 DNA is TGTGCCAGTAGTAGCGGCCCCTACAGGGGGCTTGAACAGCCCCAGCATTTT. Its protein is CASSSGPYRGLEQPQHF.

The chain recombines TRBV19 with TRBJ2-2; 10 bases map to TRBD1. Germline V lookup: CDR1 LNHDA, CDR2 SQIVND (reference sequence). This CDR3 region has 15 residues. After removal of 5 bases from V and 4 bases from J, the junction contained 4 bases not matched to a gene. The CDR3 loop is CASSSGTGVTGELFF. For the CDR3, the DNA is TGTGCCAGTAGTTCCGGGACAGGGGTCACCGGGGAGCTGTTTTTT.

The CDR3 nucleotides read TGCGCCAGCAGCCTAGACAGGGTAGTGAACACTGAAGCTTTCTTT. Its translation is CASSLDRVVNTEAFF. The chain is built from TRBV5-1 and TRBJ1-1, with 7 positions matching TRBD1. Trimming cost V 4 bases and J 0 bases; bases outside gene matches: 6. This CDR3 is built from 15 residues. From germline, CDR1 is SGHRS and CDR2 YFSETQ.

The V gene is TRBV9, the J gene TRBJ2-1; D may be TRBD1 (6 bases). Germline CDR1 reads SGDLS; CDR2 reads YYNGEE. CDR3 length: 16 amino acids. V lost 4 bases and J 5 bases, leaving 19 bases between the germline ends. The CDR3 here is CASSLHQGSRNNEQFF. In DNA, the CDR3 is TGTGCCAGCAGCCTCCATCAGGGGAGTCGAAACAATGAGCAGTTCTTC. The variable domain in full, completed from reference TRBV9 and TRBJ2-1, reads DSGVTQTPKHLITATGQRVTLRCSPRSGDLSVYWYQQSLDQGLQFLIQYYNGEERAKGNILERFSAQQFPDLHSELNLSSLELGDSALYFCASSLHQGSRNNEQFFGPGTRLTVL.

The chain combines TRBV10-3 with TRBJ2-1; D is uncertain. The CDR3 covers 14 residues. The germline V gene encodes CDR1 ENHRY and CDR2 SYGVKD. Trimming stripped 4 bases from V and 3 bases from J, with 10 bases between. CDR3 residues: CAISVGLGYNEQFF. The CDR3 nucleotides read TGTGCCATCAGTGTAGGGTTGGGCTACAATGAGCAGTTCTTC.

V and J are TRBV12-3 or TRBV12-4 and TRBJ1-2; D remains ambiguous. The CDR3 extends over 11 amino acids. The ends were cut back, 6 bases at V and 3 bases at J, with 5 bases in the middle. The CDR3 bases are TGTGCCAGCAGCCCCGACTATGGCTACACCTTC. Protein sequence: CASSPDYGYTF.

This clone occurred a few times. The chain recombines TRBV10-2 with TRBJ1-1; 7 bases align to TRBD1. Germline trimming cut 4 bases from V and 7 bases from J; bases unmatched to any gene: 12. The CDR3 covers 15 residues. CDR1 and CDR2 (germline): WSHSY, SAAADI. The CDR3 sequence: CASSVEGAPFGEAFF. The CDR3 nucleotides are TGCGCCAGCAGTGTGGAGGGGGCGCCTTTTGGTGAAGCTTTCTTT.